The clone carrying this T cell receptor beta chain was picked up a small number of times. What it binds is not known. This sample was taken from a study of CD8 T cells in ankylosing spondylitis. Whole-study findings and limits: Relatively scarce in peripheral blood, disease-linked clones were CD8+. In ankylosing spondylitis patients, matched synovial fluid reportedly showed significant enrichment of disease-linked clones. For ankylosing spondylitis blood, a TCR beta motif of under ten highly homologous variants appeared characteristic.

TCRdb re-called the 5' RACE reads with MiXCR, one entry per CDR3 protein. The sample yields 200,000 or so distinct CDR3 sequences, under 15% seen once. The CDR3 is 14 amino acids. The germline V and J ends were trimmed by 4 bases and 11 bases, with 18 bases remaining between them. The germline V gene has CDR1 LNHNV and CDR2 YYDKDF (reference sequence). This clonotype was obtained from a female donor with ankylosing spondylitis or in good health (not recorded which). Material: blood, either unsorted or a sorted T cell fraction (not recorded which). V gene TRBV15 combines with J gene TRBJ1-5; D gene unclear. The CDR3: CATSKDRGQWAQHF. The CDR3 DNA sequence: TGTGCCACCAGCAAGGACCGGGGTCAGTGGGCCCAGCATTTT.